These 25 T cell receptor beta chains share one sample of origin, sequenced in a study of CXCR3-negative and CXCR3-positive naive CD8 T cells. For these TCRs, the target antigens are not known. Study outcomes and limitations: Higher TRB CDR3 hydrophobicity marked CXCR3-positive naive cells relative to CXCR3-negative naive cells.

UMI-labeled 5' RACE TRB cDNA libraries were prepared from the cells. TCRdb re-called the 5' RACE reads, yielding one record per CDR3 amino acid sequence without DNA. The repertoire shows about 84,000 distinct CDR3 sequences; the top ten hold roughly 0.62%. Sequencing input: naive CXCR3+ CD8+ T cells from blood. The subset is: CD45RO-CCR7+CD27+CD95- naive CD8+ T cells expressing CXCR3 (TNR3+). These receptors all come from a human donor in good health. Some clones in this sample may be carry-over from other donors' samples.

The J gene is TRBJ2-7, the V gene TRBV20-1; TCRdb calls TRBD1, which cannot be checked without DNA. The CDR3 is 13 amino acids. Per the germline V gene, CDR1 is DFQATT and CDR2 is SNEGSKA (reference sequence). The CDR3 reads CSAEPGQTYEQHF.

The CDR3: CASSREATSGNSDTQYF. This chain connects TRBV7-9 to TRBJ2-3; TCRdb's D call, TRBD2, is unchecked because there is no DNA. The germline V gene has CDR1 SEHNR and CDR2 FQNEAQ (reference sequence). This CDR3 spans 17 amino acids. Full variable domain (outside the CDR3, taken from reference TRBV7-9 and TRBJ2-3): DTGVSQNPRHKITKRGQNVTFRCDPISEHNRLYWYRQTLGQGPEFLTYFQNEAQLEKSRLLSDRFSAERPKGSFSTLEIQRTEQGDSAMYLCASSREATSGNSDTQYFGPGTRLTVL.

The chain links TRBV29-1 to TRBJ2-5; TCRdb names TRBD1, which stays unverified in the absence of DNA. The CDR3 spans 11 residues. CDR1 SQVTM and CDR2 ANQGSEA come from the germline V gene. The CDR3 here is CSGQGDETQYF. The full variable domain, rest sourced from reference TRBV29-1 and TRBJ2-5, is SAVISQKPSRDICQRGTSLTIQCQVDSQVTMMFWYRQQPGQSLTLIATANQGSEATYESGFVIDKFPISRPNLTFSTLTVSNMSPEDSSIYLCSGQGDETQYFGPGTRLLVL.

V is TRBV6-1 and J is TRBJ2-2. Germline V gives CDR1 MNHNS, CDR2 SASEGT. CDR3 length: 14 residues. CDR3: CASSDKLDTGELFF.

The rearrangement joins TRBV12-3 or TRBV12-4 to TRBJ2-7; TCRdb gives TRBD2 as the D gene, but with no DNA this cannot be confirmed. This CDR3 is built from 14 residues. The CDR3 region is CASSLRLERGEQYF.

The chain links TRBV7-8 to TRBJ2-1; TCRdb's D call, TRBD2, is unchecked because there is no DNA. The CDR3 runs 16 residues. CDR1 and CDR2 from the germline V gene are SGHVS and FQNEAQ. The CDR3 reads CASSHGVSGNNNEQFF.

The chain uses TRBV6-2 or TRBV6-3 and TRBJ2-1; the D call from TCRdb, TRBD2, cannot be confirmed without DNA. Germline V gene sequence: CDR1 MNHEY, CDR2 SVGEGT. The CDR3 length is 17 residues. CDR3: CASSFDSGLATYNEQFF.

The chain uses TRBV6-1 and TRBJ1-1. Germline CDR1 is MNHNS and CDR2 is SASEGT. The CDR3 totals 11 residues. CDR3 amino acids: CASRPNAEAFF.

The V call is TRBV27, the J call TRBJ2-4; TCRdb selects TRBD2, and the lack of DNA leaves this call unchecked. CDR3 length: 17 amino acids. CDR1 and CDR2 (germline): MNHEY, SMNVEV (reference sequence). CDR3 amino acids: CASSPAGTRGSKNIQYF.

The genes are TRBV12-3 or TRBV12-4 and TRBJ2-5; TCRdb gives TRBD1 as the D gene, but with no DNA this cannot be confirmed. The CDR3 extends over 15 amino acids. The CDR3: CASSLAGGEEETQYF.

This chain links TRBV29-1 with TRBJ1-1; the D gene TCRdb calls, TRBD1, cannot be checked with no DNA. The CDR3 has 14 residues. Germline CDR1 and CDR2: SQVTM and ANQGSEA. This CDR3 is CSVESLGGYTEAFF.

This chain joins TRBV6-1 and TRBJ2-2; checking the TCRdb D call of TRBD2 is not possible without DNA. In germline, CDR1 is MNHNS, CDR2 SASEGT. This CDR3 is built from 16 residues. The CDR3 sequence: CASSVTSGRLTGELFF.

The chain carries TRBV14 and TRBJ2-7; no DNA is available, so the TRBD1 call from TCRdb remains unchecked. In germline, CDR1 is SGHDN, CDR2 FVKESK. The CDR3 loop spans 15 amino acids. The CDR3 region is CASSRWERSSYEQYF.

The CDR3 protein is CASSFRGRPETQYF. The chain combines TRBV28 with TRBJ2-5; TCRdb lists TRBD1, though no DNA is available to test this call. The CDR3 is made up of 14 amino acids. The germline gives CDR1 MDHEN, CDR2 SYDVKM.

The chain combines TRBV14 with TRBJ2-1; the TCRdb D gene call, TRBD1, has no DNA to confirm it. The CDR3 contains 15 residues. The germline V gene has CDR1 SGHDN and CDR2 FVKESK. The chain's CDR3 is CASSSRGHPYNEQFF.

The chain links TRBV20-1 to TRBJ1-5. The germline V gene has CDR1 DFQATT and CDR2 SNEGSKA (reference sequence). The CDR3 covers 17 residues. CDR3 region: CSARDSEGTSFGQPQHF.

The rearrangement links TRBV14 to TRBJ1-1; TCRdb lists TRBD1, though no DNA is available to test this call. Germline assignment: CDR1 SGHDN and CDR2 FVKESK. This CDR3 is built from 15 residues. CDR3 sequence: CASSPGTARGTEAFF.

The chain recombines TRBV12-3 or TRBV12-4 with TRBJ1-1; as DNA is missing, the TRBD1 call by TCRdb cannot be tested. The CDR3 length is 11 residues. CDR3 residues: CASSPSGEAFF.

The chain has TRBV3-1 and TRBJ2-7; TCRdb picks TRBD2, but there is no DNA to check that call. The length of the CDR3 is 18 residues. Germline CDR1 reads LGHDT; CDR2 reads YNNKEL (reference sequence). The CDR3 sequence is CASSQKHLPSILGYEQYF.

The V call is TRBV3-1, the J call TRBJ2-5. This CDR3 has 14 residues. CDR1 and CDR2 (germline): LGHDT, YNNKEL (reference sequence). The CDR3 loop reads CASSQEEWVETQYF.

The V and J genes are TRBV15 and TRBJ2-1; TCRdb outputs TRBD2, but without DNA this stays unchecked. This CDR3 has 17 amino acids. CDR1 is LNHNV, CDR2 YYDKDF, per germline (reference sequence). The chain's CDR3 is CATSREAAGPLGNEQFF.

The chain carries TRBV12-3 or TRBV12-4 and TRBJ2-5. CDR3 length: 15 residues. CDR3 protein: CASSLRLAKGETQYF.

The chain is built from TRBV29-1 and TRBJ2-1. CDR3 length: 11 amino acids. CDR1 is SQVTM, CDR2 ANQGSEA, per germline. The CDR3 loop is CSAPLVGEQFF.

This rearrangement joins TRBV7-2 to TRBJ2-3; TCRdb's assignment of TRBD1 cannot be checked, as there is no DNA. The CDR3 runs 12 residues. Germline loops: CDR1 SGHTA, CDR2 FQGNSA. The CDR3 loop is CASSSWGDTQYF.

The genes are TRBV15 and TRBJ1-6. Germline V gives CDR1 LNHNV, CDR2 YYDKDF (reference sequence). The CDR3 covers 13 residues. The CDR3 sequence is CATRGQADSPLHF. The full variable domain, its missing parts supplied by reference TRBV15 and TRBJ1-6, is DAMVIQNPRYQVTQFGKPVTLSCSQTLNHNVMYWYQQKSSQAPKLLFHYYDKDFNNEADTPDNFQSRRPNTSFCFLDIRSPGLGDTAMYLCATRGQADSPLHFGNGTRLTVT.